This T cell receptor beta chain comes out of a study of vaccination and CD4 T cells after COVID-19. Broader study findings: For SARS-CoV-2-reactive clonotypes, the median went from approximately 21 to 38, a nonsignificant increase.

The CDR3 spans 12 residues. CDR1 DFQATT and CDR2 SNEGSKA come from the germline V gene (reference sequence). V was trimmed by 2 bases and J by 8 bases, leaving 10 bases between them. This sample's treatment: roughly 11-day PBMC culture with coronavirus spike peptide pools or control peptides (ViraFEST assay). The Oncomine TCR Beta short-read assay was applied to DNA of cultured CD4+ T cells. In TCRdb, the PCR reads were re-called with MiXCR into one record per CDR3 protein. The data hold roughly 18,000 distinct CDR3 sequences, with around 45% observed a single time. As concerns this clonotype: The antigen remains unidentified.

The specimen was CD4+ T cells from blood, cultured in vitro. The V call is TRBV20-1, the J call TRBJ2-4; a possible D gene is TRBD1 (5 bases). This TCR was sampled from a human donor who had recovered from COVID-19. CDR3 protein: CSARLGVDIQYF. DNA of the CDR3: TGCAGTGCTAGATTAGGGGTTGACATTCAGTACTTC.